Listed below are T cell receptor beta chains from one sample, sequenced in a study of shared clonotypes between healthy human individuals. Using immunoSEQ multiplex PCR, the repertoire was profiled, and TCRdb retains in-frame clones only, with some absent. Of millions of clones listed, more than 85% are singletons. Material for sequencing was naive CD8+ T cells from PBMCs. The source is a young man in good health. Some clones in this sample may be carry-over from other donors' samples. The CDR3 runs from the conserved cysteine through the conserved F or W. The D gene is left open where the match is weak. Clone size, where shown, is once, few, many, or a class for clones that have expanded.

TRBJ2-3 . . TRBV27 TGTGCCAGCAGTTCACTTAGCACAGATACGCAGTATTTT CASSSLSTDTQYF
TRBJ2-7 . TRBD2 TRBV5-4 TGTGCCAGCAGCTATGGACTAGCGGGTGAGCAGTACTTC CASSYGLAGEQYF
TRBJ2-1 . . TRBV7-9 TGTGCCAGCAGCGGCCTGGGACTCAGGAGCTCCTACAATGAGCAGTTCTTC CASSGLGLRSSYNEQFF
TRBJ2-1 . TRBD2 TRBV4-1 TGCGCCAGCAGCCAAGAAGCAAGCGGGAGGGCCTTTGAGCAGTTCTTC CASSQEASGRAFEQFF
TRBJ2-3 . TRBD2 TRBV11-2 TGTGCCAGCAGCTTAGTTGTTGATAGCGGGAGTGATACGCAGTATTTT CASSLVVDSGSDTQYF
TRBJ2-7 . . TRBV15 TGTGCCACCAGCAACCGTGGCGATGGGTACGAGCAGTACTTC CATSNRGDGYEQYF
TRBJ2-7 . TRBD1 TRBV4-3 TGCGCCAGCAGCCCACGACAGGGCCGCGAGCAGTACTTC CASSPRQGREQYF
TRBJ2-1 . . TRBV7-8 TGTGCCAGCAGCTTATTAGCTGATGGGAATGAGCAGTTCTTC CASSLLADGNEQFF
TRBJ2-7 . . TRBV9 TGTGCCAGCAGCGTAGGGGGGAGCGAGTACGAGCAGTACTTC CASSVGGSEYEQYF
TRBJ2-2 . . TRBV9 TGTGCCAGCAGCGTAGTCCAGAGAGCCGGGGAGCTGTTTTTT CASSVVQRAGELFF
TRBJ1-2 once TRBD1 TRBV4-3 TGCGCCAGCAGTCCGGACAGGGGGGAGGCGGTGAGTCATGGCTACACCTTC CASSPDRGEAVSHGYTF
TRBJ1-2 . . TRBV9 TGTGCCAGCACCGACTCAGGGGAAACGTCAGCTAACTATGGCTACACCTTC CASTDSGETSANYGYTF
TRBJ2-7 . TRBD2 TRBV11-2 TGTGCCAGCAGCTTAGGAGGGGATAGCGGGCCCACCTCCTACGAGCAGTACTTC CASSLGGDSGPTSYEQYF
TRBJ1-1 . . TRBV4-3 TGCGCCAGCAGCCAAACTCGAGTCGACAGACTGAACACTGAAGCTTTCTTT CASSQTRVDRLNTEAFF
TRBJ2-7 . . TRBV4-1 TGCGCCAGCAGCCAGAGTTCTATAGCGGCCTACGAGCAGTACTTC CASSQSSIAAYEQYF
TRBJ2-7 . TRBD1 TRBV7-2 TGTGCCAGCAGCTTAACAGGGGCCGCCTACGAGCAGTACTTC CASSLTGAAYEQYF
TRBJ2-1 . . TRBV7-9 TGTGCCAGCAGCTTACTAGCGAGCTACAATGAGCAGTTCTTC CASSLLASYNEQFF
TRBJ2-7 once TRBD1 TRBV5-4 TGTGCCAGCAGCTGGGGGGACAGGGACCCCTACGAGCAGTACTTC CASSWGDRDPYEQYF
TRBJ1-1 . . TRBV30 TGTGCCTGGAGTAGAATAGGGTGGGGCACTGAAGCTTTCTTT CAWSRIGWGTEAFF
TRBJ1-5 . . TRBV7-8 TGTGCCAGCAGCTTAGGGGGATATTATCAGCCCCAGCATTTT CASSLGGYYQPQHF
TRBJ2-7 . . TRBV28 TGTGCCAGCAGTTTTCAACGGGGGAATAGGTACGAGCAGTACTTC CASSFQRGNRYEQYF
TRBJ2-5 . . TRBV5-1 TGCGCCAGCAGCACGCAGGACAGCACTCAAGAGACCCAGTACTTC CASSTQDSTQETQYF
TRBJ2-2 . . TRBV6-1 TGTTCGCACAGGGTTGAAAACACCGGGGAGCTGTTTTTT CSHRVENTGELFF
TRBJ2-1 . TRBD2 TRBV9 TGTGCCAGCAGCACACTAGCGGGAGGATACAATGAGCAGTTCTTC CASSTLAGGYNEQFF
TRBJ2-5 . . TRBV11-2 TGTGCCAGCAGCTCCAGGACTGGCGGGATGGGGGAGACCCAGTACTTC CASSSRTGGMGETQYF
TRBJ1-1 . . TRBV5-1 TGCGCCAGCAGCTTAGCCGTCTCGAACACTGAAGCTTTCTTT CASSLAVSNTEAFF
TRBJ1-1 . . TRBV28 TGTGCCAGCAGTTTAATTAGGGGCGGCGGCACTGAAGCTTTCTTT CASSLIRGGGTEAFF
TRBJ2-7 . . TRBV4-1 TGCGCCAGCAGCCAAGGTGCGGCCTCGGGGTACGAGCAGTACTTC CASSQGAASGYEQYF
TRBJ1-1 . . TRBV5-6 TGTGCCAGCAGCTTCAGAACAGTGAACACTGAAGCTTTCTTT CASSFRTVNTEAFF
TRBJ2-7 once TRBD2 TRBV28 TGTGCCAGCAGCGGACTAGCGAGGTCCTACGAGCAGTACTTC CASSGLARSYEQYF
TRBJ1-1 . . TRBV6-5 TGTGCCAGCAGGGAGGACAGGAACACTGAAGCTTTCTTT CASREDRNTEAFF
TRBJ2-7 . . TRBV7-9 TGTGCCAGCGGCCCCCTCAGCTCCTACGAGCAGTACTTC CASGPLSSYEQYF
TRBJ2-2 . . TRBV30 TGTGCCTGGACAATAGGGAATACGAACACCGGGGAGCTGTTTTTT CAWTIGNTNTGELFF
TRBJ2-3 . TRBD2 TRBV13 TGTGCCAGCAGCTGGGGTAGCGGGGGGTTCACAGATACGCAGTATTTT CASSWGSGGFTDTQYF
TRBJ1-1 . . TRBV5-8 TGTGCCAGCAGCTTGTCCCCAGGGAACACTGAAGCTTTCTTT CASSLSPGNTEAFF
TRBJ1-2 . TRBD1 TRBV2 TGTGCCAGCAGTGGGAGTAGAACAGGGGTACGTGGCTACACCTTC CASSGSRTGVRGYTF
TRBJ2-1 once TRBD2 TRBV28 TGTGCCAGCAGCCGCACTCTAGCGGGAGGGATCTACAATGAGCAGTTCTTC CASSRTLAGGIYNEQFF
TRBJ1-5 once . TRBV6-1 TGTGCCAGCAGTGAAAGAGGGGCTTGGAATCAGCCCCAGCATTTT CASSERGAWNQPQHF
TRBJ2-7 . TRBD1 TRBV13 TGTGCCAGCAGCTGGGACAGGGGGGCCTACGAGCAGTACTTC CASSWDRGAYEQYF
TRBJ2-7 . . TRBV5-1 TGCGCCAGCAGCGCGGGGACACCCTACGAGCAGTACTTC CASSAGTPYEQYF
TRBJ1-5 . . TRBV4-3 TGCGCCAGCAGCCAAGAAAGGGAGGGGTTTTTCCCCCAGCATTTT CASSQEREGFFPQHF
TRBJ2-7 . . TRBV7-2 TGTGCCAGCAGCTCCAGGATCTCCTACGAGCAGTACTTC CASSSRISYEQYF
TRBJ1-1 . . TRBV2 TGTGCCAGCAGTGAGGGACCGATGAACACTGAAGCTTTCTTT CASSEGPMNTEAFF
TRBJ2-5 . . TRBV30 TGTGCCTGGAGTGTAGATCGGGACGGAGGGGCCCAGTACTTC CAWSVDRDGGAQYF
TRBJ1-2 . . TRBV29-1 TGCAGCGCCCAAACTGACGCTAACTATGGCTACACCTTC CSAQTDANYGYTF
TRBJ2-1 . . TRBV27 TGTGCCAGCAGCACAGAGAAGCGATATGAGCAGTTCTTC CASSTEKRYEQFF
TRBJ2-7 . . TRBV4-1 TGCGCCAGCAGTCCAATCCCTCGGGACAACCTCTACGAGCAGTACTTC CASSPIPRDNLYEQYF
TRBJ2-7 once TRBD2 TRBV6-5 TGTGCCAGCAGTTACTCGGGACTAGCGGGAGTTGAGCAGTACTTC CASSYSGLAGVEQYF
TRBJ2-3 once . TRBV5-1 TGCGCCAGCACCCGGCGCGGGCGTGACACAGATACGCAGTATTTT CASTRRGRDTDTQYF
TRBJ1-1 . . TRBV5-1 TGCGCCAGCAGCTGGTTGGGGCAAAGGAGTACTGAAGCTTTCTTT CASSWLGQRSTEAFF
TRBJ1-1 . . TRBV6-1 TGTGCCAGCAGTGAGCAGTCGATGAGCACTGAAGCTTTCTTT CASSEQSMSTEAFF
TRBJ2-1 . . TRBV9 TGTGCCAGCAGCGTTAAAACTACCGTCGACAATGAGCAGTTCTTC CASSVKTTVDNEQFF
TRBJ2-7 . . TRBV27 TGTGCCAGCAGTTTGATGGGGAGCTCCTACGAGCAGTACTTC CASSLMGSSYEQYF
TRBJ1-1 . . TRBV4-2 TGTGCCAGCAGCCCGAATTTTATTGGGAACACTGAAGCTTTCTTT CASSPNFIGNTEAFF
TRBJ2-1 . . TRBV2 TGTGCCATGCATCCCCCTCGGGTCTCCAATGAGCAGTTCTTC CAMHPPRVSNEQFF
TRBJ2-7 . . TRBV29-1 TGCAGCGTTGAGTCCCCGACAACCACGAGTTACGAGCAGTACTTC CSVESPTTTSYEQYF